Below are 9 T cell receptor beta chains sequenced from a single sample in a study of cytomegalovirus exposure and HLA in healthy donors. The PCR ran on 60 Vbeta and 13 Jbeta primers. Libraries were prepared by immunoSEQ multiplex PCR; TCRdb keeps only in-frame clonotypes and omits some of them. The sample has approximately 180,000 clones, about 76% seen once. The sample comprised PBMCs. All receptors derive from a woman aged 50 to 60 in good health and CMV-seronegative.

The rearrangement uses TRBV7-3 and TRBJ2-1, with 8 positions matching TRBD2. CDR3 size: 15 residues. Germline V gives CDR1 SGHTA, CDR2 FQGTGA. With 5 bases clipped from V and 4 bases from J, the junction kept 7 bases outside the gene matches. In DNA, the CDR3 is TGTGCCAGCAGCCCGTCGGGGGGGTTATACAATGAGCAGTTCTTC. This codes for CASSPSGGLYNEQFF.

The chain has TRBV27 and TRBJ2-1; 8 bases are a match to TRBD2. V was clipped by 6 bases and J by 4 bases; unmatched bases: 5. This CDR3 spans 14 amino acids. Germline V gene data show CDR1 as MNHEY and CDR2 as SMNVEV (reference sequence). CDR3 sequence: CASSGTRTYNEQFF. Written as DNA, the CDR3 is TGTGCCAGCAGCGGGACTAGGACATACAATGAGCAGTTCTTC.

The chain combines TRBV5-1 with TRBJ2-7, with 8 bases that match TRBD1. Germline V gene lookup returns CDR1 SGHRS and CDR2 YFSETQ. The ends lost 5 bases at V and 1 base at J; junction bases unmatched: 11. CDR3 length equals 16 residues. For the CDR3, the DNA is TGCGCCAGCAGGGTAGACGTTAACAGGGGGTCCTACGAGCAGTACTTC. This codes for CASRVDVNRGSYEQYF. Together with reference TRBV5-1 and TRBJ2-7, the CDR3 gives the full variable domain: KAGVTQTPRYLIKTRGQQVTLSCSPISGHRSVSWYQQTPGQGLQFLFEYFSETQRNKGNFPGRFSGRQFSNSRSEMNVSTLELGDSALYLCASRVDVNRGSYEQYFGPGTRLTVT.

This clone appeared a few times. J is TRBJ1-4 and V is TRBV6-5, with 9 bases matching TRBD1. CDR1 and CDR2 from the germline V gene are MNHEY and SVGAGI. This CDR3 contains 15 residues. The V gene end was trimmed by 5 bases and the J gene end by 8 bases; junction bases not matched to a gene: 9. This CDR3 reads CASSPGTGQVEKLFF. The DNA of the CDR3 is TGTGCCAGCAGTCCGGGGACAGGGCAGGTCGAAAAACTGTTTTTT.

This clone was recorded a few times. The chain joins TRBV6-6 to TRBJ2-7, with D possibly matching TRBD2 (6 bases). V was clipped by 6 bases and J by 4 bases, with 13 bases between them. CDR3 size: 13 residues. Germline values: CDR1 MNHNY, CDR2 SVGAGI (reference sequence). The CDR3 sequence is CASSPAGSYEQYF. The CDR3 coding sequence is TGTGCCAGCAGCCCAGCCGGGAGTTACGAGCAGTACTTC.

The V call is TRBV29-1, the J call TRBJ2-2; TRBD2 aligns across 9 bases. V gave up 4 bases and J gave up 4 bases; unmatched junction bases: 1. The CDR3 length is 13 residues. The germline CDR1 and CDR2 sequences are SQVTM and ANQGSEA. The CDR3 here is CSVAAGGTGELFF. Written as DNA, the CDR3 is TGCAGCGTTGCAGCGGGAGGCACCGGGGAGCTGTTTTTT.

This clone has just a few counts. The chain recombines TRBV5-5 with TRBJ2-7; D perhaps matches TRBD1 (6 bases). Germline-derived CDR1 and CDR2 are SGHKS and YYEKEE (reference sequence). The CDR3 length is 15 residues. V was pared by 2 bases and J by 0 bases, with 12 bases between. CDR3 sequence reads: CASSFSGTSSYEQYF. The CDR3 DNA is TGTGCCAGCAGCTTTTCGGGGACAAGCTCCTACGAGCAGTACTTC.

This clone was detected only once. The CDR3 is CASSRGLAGSTDTQYF. CDR3 nucleotides: TGTGCCAGCAGTCGGGGACTAGCGGGAAGCACAGATACGCAGTATTTT. The rearrangement links TRBV6-6 to TRBJ2-3, with TRBD2 matching over 13 bases. Germline CDR1 MNHNY, CDR2 SVGAGI (reference sequence). Trimming took 5 bases from V and 0 from J; bases not matched to a gene: 2. The CDR3 is 16 residues long.

There are a few counts of this clone. The chain couples TRBV4-2 to TRBJ1-4, with D unresolved. V was cut by 0 bases and J by 5 bases, with 13 bases left in between. The CDR3 covers 16 residues. The germline V gene has CDR1 LGHNA and CDR2 YNFKEQ. The CDR3 sequence: CASSQDKNRLNEKLFF. As DNA, the CDR3 is TGTGCCAGCAGCCAAGATAAGAACAGATTGAATGAAAAACTGTTTTTT.